The 5 T cell receptor beta chains in this list originate from one sample, sequenced in a study of blood T cell repertoires in COVID-19. Method: immunoSEQ multiplex PCR; TCRdb's copy keeps in-frame clones and lacks some. This table has roughly 240,000 clones, around 83% appearing once. The sample consisted of peripheral blood. Every receptor here comes from a man aged 40-55 years who had recovered from COVID-19.

The chain recombines TRBV6-5 with TRBJ1-6; TRBD1 agrees at 8 bases. The CDR3 totals 15 residues. The germline gives CDR1 MNHEY, CDR2 SVGAGI. V shed 6 bases and J 10 bases; nucleotides not matched to a gene: 11. CDR3 region: CASRFSDRGGSPLHF. The CDR3 DNA reads as TGTGCCAGCAGATTTTCCGACAGGGGTGGCTCACCCCTCCACTTT.

This clone has only one observation. The V gene is TRBV10-2, the J gene TRBJ1-4, with 7 bases lining up with TRBD1. This CDR3 is 16 amino acids long. V trimming: 1 base; J trimming: 4 bases; junction bases outside the gene matches: 6. The V gene's germline CDR1 is WSHSY and CDR2 SAAADI. The CDR3 spells CASSELPGQLNEKLFF. CDR3 nucleotides: TGCGCCAGCAGTGAGTTGCCGGGACAGCTTAATGAAAAACTGTTTTTT.

J is TRBJ2-7 and V is TRBV10-3, with D possibly matching TRBD2 (6 bases). Trimming left V 4 bases short and J 2 bases short, with 33 bases between. Looked up from germline, CDR1 is ENHRY and CDR2 is SYGVKD. The CDR3 runs 21 residues. The CDR3 sequence is CAISGGRSRKTTGGDAYEQYF. The CDR3 DNA follows: TGTGCCATCAGTGGAGGGAGGAGCCGGAAGACGACCGGCGGGGACGCCTACGAGCAGTACTTC.

The chain employs TRBV3-1 (or the pseudogene TRBV3-2) and TRBJ2-7; D uncertain. Trimming took 4 bases from V and 5 from J, leaving 21 bases between them. Germline CDR1 and CDR2: LGHDT and YNNKEL (reference sequence). CDR3 length: 16 residues. The DNA of the CDR3 is TGTGCCAGCAGCCCACGAAAATCAGGCCCCGGCGACGAGCAGTACTTC. Translated, it gives CASSPRKSGPGDEQYF.

The V call is TRBV2, the J call TRBJ1-5, with D possibly TRBD1 on 6 matching bases. V was trimmed by 6 bases and J by 0 bases, leaving 12 bases between them. Germline V gene lookup returns CDR1 SNHLY and CDR2 FYNNEI. This CDR3 is built from 15 residues. Here the CDR3 reads CASRGTSYSNQPQHF. CDR3 bases: TGTGCCAGCAGGGGGACATCTTATAGCAATCAGCCCCAGCATTTT.